This TCR beta chain was observed in a study of cytomegalovirus exposure and HLA in healthy donors. The PCR used 60 Vbeta and 13 Jbeta primers. Generated by immunoSEQ multiplex PCR, the TCRdb table keeps only in-frame clones and is missing some. The repertoire shows about 150,000 clones; the top ten hold under 2%. With regard to this clone: The antigen is unknown.

The CDR3 has 14 amino acids. The V end was cut by 4 bases, the J end by 7 bases, with 17 bases between. The germline V gene encodes CDR1 SGHRS and CDR2 YFSETQ. Study-level results: Cytomegalovirus status, reportedly, was diagnosed with high specificity and sensitivity by the classifier.

The TCR sequence derives from a woman between 45 and 60 years old in good health and CMV-seronegative. Sample: PBMCs. V is TRBV5-1 and J is TRBJ2-5; the D gene is possibly TRBD2 (6 bases). The CDR3 region has the DNA TGCGCCAGCAGCCCGGAGGGTTTGGGAGGGACCCAGTACTTC. This encodes CASSPEGLGGTQYF.